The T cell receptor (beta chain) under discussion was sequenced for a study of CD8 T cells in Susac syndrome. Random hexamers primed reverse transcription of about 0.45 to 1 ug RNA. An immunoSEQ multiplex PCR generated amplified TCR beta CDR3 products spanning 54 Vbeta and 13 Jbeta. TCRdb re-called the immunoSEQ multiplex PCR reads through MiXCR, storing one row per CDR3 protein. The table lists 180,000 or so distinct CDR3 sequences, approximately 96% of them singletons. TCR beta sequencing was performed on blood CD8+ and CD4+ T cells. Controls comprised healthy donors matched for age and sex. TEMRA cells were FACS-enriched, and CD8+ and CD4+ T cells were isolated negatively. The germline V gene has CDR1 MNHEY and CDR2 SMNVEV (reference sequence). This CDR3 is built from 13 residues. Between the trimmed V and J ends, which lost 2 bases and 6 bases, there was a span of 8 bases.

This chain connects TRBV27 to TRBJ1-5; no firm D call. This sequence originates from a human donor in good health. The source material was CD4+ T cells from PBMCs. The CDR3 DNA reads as TGTGCCAGCAGTTTAGCATATCGTCAGCCCCAGCATTTT. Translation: CASSLAYRQPQHF.